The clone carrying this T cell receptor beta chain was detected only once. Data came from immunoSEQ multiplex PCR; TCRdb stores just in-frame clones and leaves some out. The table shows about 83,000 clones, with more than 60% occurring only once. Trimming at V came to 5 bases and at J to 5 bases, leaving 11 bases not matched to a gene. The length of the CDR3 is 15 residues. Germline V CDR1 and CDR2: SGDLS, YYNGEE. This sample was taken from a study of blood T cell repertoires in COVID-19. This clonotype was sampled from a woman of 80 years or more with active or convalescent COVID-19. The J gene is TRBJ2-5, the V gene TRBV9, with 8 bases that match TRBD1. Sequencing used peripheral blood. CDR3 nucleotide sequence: TGTGCCAGCAGTCCCCGAGGACAGGGTGAGGAGACCCAGTACTTC. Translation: CASSPRGQGEETQYF.